The present entry profiles one T cell receptor (beta chain) with its context. The PCR employed 60 Vbeta primers together with 13 Jbeta primers. Generated by immunoSEQ multiplex PCR, the TCRdb table keeps only in-frame clones and is missing some. The repertoire includes 130,000 to 150,000 clones, roughly 79% of them detected once, and less than 8% sits in the top ten. This record belongs to a study of cytomegalovirus exposure and HLA in healthy donors. Sequencing was done on a sample of PBMCs. The sequence came from a woman aged 35 to 49 in good health and CMV-seropositive.

CDR3: CASSLVGNGNEKLFF. The CDR3, as DNA: TGTGCCAGCAGCTTAGTCGGTAACGGTAATGAAAAACTGTTTTTT. This chain joins TRBV7-9 and TRBJ1-4; D ambiguous. Germline loops: CDR1 SEHNR, CDR2 FQNEAQ (reference sequence). Trimming pared 1 base from V and 4 bases from J, leaving 10 bases between. This CDR3 has 15 amino acids.